This T cell receptor (beta chain) was found in a study of breast tumors, draining lymph nodes, adjacent tissues. Findings and caveats of the study: That most tumor T cells come from lymph nodes remained unproven. Most tumor T cells seemingly derive from lymph node, then expand in tumor. Tumor TCR diversity was below lymph nodes but above nontumor tissue.

This clonotype was counted at least ten times. Antigen: not known. One entry per CDR3 protein, called by TCRdb with MiXCR from the multiplex PCR reads. The sample has more than 50,000 distinct CDR3 sequences; 45% to 60% are singletons. The clonotype was recovered from a female donor with breast cancer. Some clones in this sample may be carry-over from other donors' samples. Sequencing was performed on breast tumor tissue.

CDR3 coding DNA: TGTGCCAGCAGCCAGGGGGCAGGTTCTGGAAACACCATATATTTT. Its protein product is CASSQGAGSGNTIYF. The rearrangement uses TRBV4-2 and TRBJ1-3; perhaps TRBD1 as D (6 bases). Germline CDR1 LGHNA, CDR2 YNFKEQ. This CDR3 comprises 15 residues. V lost 3 bases to trimming and J lost 1 base, with 10 bases between them.